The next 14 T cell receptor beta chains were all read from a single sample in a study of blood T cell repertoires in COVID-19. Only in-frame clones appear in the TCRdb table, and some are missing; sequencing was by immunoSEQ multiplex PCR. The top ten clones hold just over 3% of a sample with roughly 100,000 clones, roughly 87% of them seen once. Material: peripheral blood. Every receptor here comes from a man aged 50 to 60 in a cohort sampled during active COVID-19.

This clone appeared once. The CDR3 spells CASSFGDTSYEQYF. The DNA for the CDR3 is TGTGCCAGCAGCTTTGGGGACACCTCCTACGAGCAGTACTTC. The chain uses TRBV7-2 and TRBJ2-7; tentative D call: TRBD1 (6 bases). The CDR3 totals 14 residues. The V gene's germline CDR1 is SGHTA and CDR2 FQGNSA. With 3 bases removed from V and 0 bases from J, the gap between germline ends came to 9 bases.

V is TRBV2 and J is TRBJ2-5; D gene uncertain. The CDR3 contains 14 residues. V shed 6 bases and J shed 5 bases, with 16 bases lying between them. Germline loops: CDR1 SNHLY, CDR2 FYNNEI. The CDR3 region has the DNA TGTGCCAGCAGGGAAAGTGGTAGCTCGGAGACCCAGTACTTC. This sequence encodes CASRESGSSETQYF.

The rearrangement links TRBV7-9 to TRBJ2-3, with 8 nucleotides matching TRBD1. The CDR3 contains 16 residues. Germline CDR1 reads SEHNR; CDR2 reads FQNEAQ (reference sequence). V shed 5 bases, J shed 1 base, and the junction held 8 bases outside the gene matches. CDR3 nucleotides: TGTGCCAGCAGCCCAGGGGGCGGGGTGGGCACAGATACGCAGTATTTT. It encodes CASSPGGGVGTDTQYF.

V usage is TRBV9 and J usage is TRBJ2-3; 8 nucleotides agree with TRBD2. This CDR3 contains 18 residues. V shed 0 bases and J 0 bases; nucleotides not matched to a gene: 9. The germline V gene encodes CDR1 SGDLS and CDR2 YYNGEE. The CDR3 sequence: CASSVVAGGRTSTDTQYF. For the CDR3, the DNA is TGTGCCAGCAGCGTAGTGGCGGGGGGCCGTACTAGCACAGATACGCAGTATTTT.

CDR3 in DNA: TGTGCCAGCAGCTTAAAAGCGGACAATGAGCAGTTCTTC. Protein product: CASSLKADNEQFF. The chain carries TRBV11-1 and TRBJ2-1; tentatively, D is TRBD2 (5 bases). Germline loops: CDR1 SGHAT, CDR2 FQDESV (reference sequence). Trimming removed 2 bases at V and 5 bases at J, with 7 bases between. The length of the CDR3 is 13 residues.

Here the CDR3 reads CASSYFPDQPQHF. The CDR3 bases are TGTGCCAGCAGTTACTTCCCTGATCAGCCCCAGCATTTT. This chain uses TRBV6-5 with TRBJ1-5, with D uncertain. This CDR3 has 13 amino acids. The ends were cut back, 1 base at V and 5 bases at J, with 6 bases in the middle. Germline CDR1 reads MNHEY; CDR2 reads SVGAGI.

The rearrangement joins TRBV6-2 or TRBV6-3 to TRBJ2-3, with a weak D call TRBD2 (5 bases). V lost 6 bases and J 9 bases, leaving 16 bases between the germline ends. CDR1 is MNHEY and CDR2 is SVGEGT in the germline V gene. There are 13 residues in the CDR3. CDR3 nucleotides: TGTGCCAGCAGCCGAGGACTCCCAGCAACGCAGTATTTT. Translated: CASSRGLPATQYF.

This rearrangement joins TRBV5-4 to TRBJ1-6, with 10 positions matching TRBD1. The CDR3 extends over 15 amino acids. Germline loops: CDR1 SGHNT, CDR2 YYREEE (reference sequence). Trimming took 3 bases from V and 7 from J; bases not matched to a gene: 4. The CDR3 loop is CASSSGDRGNSPLHF. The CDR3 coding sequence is TGTGCCAGCAGCTCCGGGGACAGGGGAAATTCACCCCTCCACTTT.

CDR3 DNA sequence: TGTGCCAGCAGCTTGGCGACAGATACGCAGTATTTT. Protein sequence: CASSLATDTQYF. The chain uses TRBV5-4 and TRBJ2-3; no reliable D call. Trimming pared 0 bases from V and 3 bases from J, leaving 2 bases between. The germline CDR1 and CDR2 sequences are SGHNT and YYREEE (reference sequence). The CDR3 totals 12 residues. Together with reference TRBV5-4 and TRBJ2-3, the CDR3 gives the full variable domain: ETGVTQSPTHLIKTRGQQVTLRCSSQSGHNTVSWYQQALGQGPQFIFQYYREEENGRGNFPPRFSGLQFPNYSSELNVNALELDDSALYLCASSLATDTQYFGPGTRLTVL.

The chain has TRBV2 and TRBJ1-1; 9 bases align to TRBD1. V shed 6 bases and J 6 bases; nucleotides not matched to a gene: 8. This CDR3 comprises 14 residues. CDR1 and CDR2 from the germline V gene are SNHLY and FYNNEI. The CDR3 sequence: CASRGQGDGAEAFF. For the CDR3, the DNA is TGTGCCAGCAGGGGACAGGGCGATGGCGCTGAAGCTTTCTTT.

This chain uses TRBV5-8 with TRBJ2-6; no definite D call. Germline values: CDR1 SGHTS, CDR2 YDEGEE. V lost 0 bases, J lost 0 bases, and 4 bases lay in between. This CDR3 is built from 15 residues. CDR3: CASSLGNSGANVLTF. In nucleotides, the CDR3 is TGTGCCAGCAGCTTGGGTAACTCTGGGGCCAACGTCCTGACTTTC.

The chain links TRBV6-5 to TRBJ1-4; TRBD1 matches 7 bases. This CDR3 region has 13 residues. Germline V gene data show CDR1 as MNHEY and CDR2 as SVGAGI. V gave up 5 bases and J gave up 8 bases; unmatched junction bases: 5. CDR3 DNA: TGTGCCAGCAGTCCCCGGGACAGAGAAAAACTGTTTTTT. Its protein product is CASSPRDREKLFF.

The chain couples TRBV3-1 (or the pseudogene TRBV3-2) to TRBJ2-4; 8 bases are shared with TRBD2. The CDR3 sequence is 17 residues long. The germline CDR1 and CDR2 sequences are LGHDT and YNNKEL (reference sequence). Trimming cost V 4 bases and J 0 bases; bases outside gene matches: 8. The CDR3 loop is CASSPDSGAIAKNIQYF. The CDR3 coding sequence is TGTGCCAGCAGCCCAGATAGCGGGGCCATAGCCAAAAACATTCAGTACTTC.

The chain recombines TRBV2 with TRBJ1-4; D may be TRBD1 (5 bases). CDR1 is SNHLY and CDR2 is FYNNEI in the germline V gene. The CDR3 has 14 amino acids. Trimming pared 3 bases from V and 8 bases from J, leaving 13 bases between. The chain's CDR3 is CASSDARRGEKLFF. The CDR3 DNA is TGTGCCAGCAGTGACGCCAGGAGGGGAGAAAAACTGTTTTTT. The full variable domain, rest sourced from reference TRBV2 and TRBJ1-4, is EPEVTQTPSHQVTQMGQEVILRCVPISNHLYFYWYRQILGQKVEFLVSFYNNEISEKSEIFDDQFSVERPDGSNFTLKIRSTKLEDSAMYFCASSDARRGEKLFFGSGTQLSVL.